This passage covers 13 T cell receptor beta chains from one sample sequenced in a study of blood T cells in healthy people across ages. For the second PCR, which ran for about 6 to 11 cycles, a sample-barcoded 5' primer and a J-beta primer mix were used. TCRdb called the 5' RACE reads again in MiXCR, with one record for every CDR3 protein. The sample comprises over 1,500,000 distinct CDR3 sequences, about 49% of which are singletons, and less than 2.5% rests with the top ten. Sequencing input: blood. The receptors stem from a woman aged 40 to 50 in good health.

The chain carries TRBV20-1 and TRBJ2-7; D remains ambiguous. The length of the CDR3 is 14 residues. Germline V CDR1 and CDR2: DFQATT, SNEGSKA (reference sequence). V shed 1 base and J shed 0 bases, with 10 bases lying between them. The chain's CDR3 is CSARGSPSSYEQYF. CDR3 nucleotide sequence: TGCAGTGCTAGAGGCAGTCCCAGCTCCTACGAGCAGTACTTC.

The chain is built from TRBV7-9 and TRBJ2-7; TRBD2 matches 9 bases. The J call is in doubt because the DNA end fits TRBJ2-5 better. CDR3 length: 15 amino acids. The germline V gene encodes CDR1 SEHNR and CDR2 FQNEAQ (reference sequence). In DNA form, the CDR3 reads TGTGCCAGCAGCTTGACTAGCGGACACCAGAAGACCCAGTACTTC. It is translated as CASSLTSGHQKTQYF.

This clonotype was found a few times. The chain combines TRBV27 with TRBJ2-4; possibly TRBD2 for D (7 bases). This CDR3 is built from 15 residues. Trimming left V 0 bases short and J 8 bases short, with 14 bases between. Germline lookup yields CDR1 MNHEY and CDR2 SMNVEV (reference sequence). The CDR3 DNA is TGTGCCAGCAGTTTATCATCGGGGGGCGGCGACATTCAGTACTTC. Amino acids: CASSLSSGGGDIQYF.

Only a few counts were recorded for this clonotype. The chain combines TRBV29-1 with TRBJ2-1; D uncertain. The CDR3 length is 13 residues. Looked up from germline, CDR1 is SQVTM and CDR2 is ANQGSEA. Trimming removed 7 bases at V and 1 base at J, with 11 bases between. The DNA of the CDR3 is TGCAGCGCCCTTGCCAGGTCCTACAATGAGCAGTTCTTC. Protein product: CSALARSYNEQFF.

This chain links TRBV10-1 with TRBJ2-3; the D call may be TRBD1 or TRBD2 (5 bases each). CDR1 WNHNN and CDR2 SYGVQD come from the germline V gene (reference sequence). V shed 7 bases and J shed 4 bases, with 12 bases lying between them. CDR3 length: 13 residues. CDR3 sequence reads: CASTRDGADTQYF. The CDR3 DNA follows: TGCGCCAGCACCCGGGACGGGGCAGATACGCAGTATTTT.

In this sample, this clonotype turned up a few times. The chain carries TRBV20-1 and TRBJ2-5; D is possibly TRBD1 (5 bases). Looked up from germline, CDR1 is DFQATT and CDR2 is SNEGSKA (reference sequence). The CDR3 spans 14 residues. Trimming left V 4 bases short and J 1 base short, with 13 bases between. This CDR3 reads CSATIRQSQETQYF. The CDR3 nucleotides read TGCAGTGCTACCATAAGACAGAGCCAAGAGACCCAGTACTTC.

This clonotype was observed a handful of times. The genes are TRBV7-2 and TRBJ2-5; 7 nucleotides align to TRBD2. With V trimmed by 1 base and J by 5 bases, 7 bases remained unmatched. This CDR3 is 15 amino acids long. Germline V gives CDR1 SGHTA, CDR2 FQGNSA. CDR3 DNA: TGTGCCAGCAGCTTAGAGTCGGGTAGCGGGGAGACCCAGTACTTC. It translates to CASSLESGSGETQYF.

Comment on this clonotype: Its ends do not fully match the called genes, so a read error is possible. The chain is built from TRBV6-5 and TRBJ2-1; TRBD2 matches at 12 bases. Looked up from germline, CDR1 is MNHEY and CDR2 is SVGAGI. This CDR3 is built from 15 residues. The CDR3 DNA is TGTGCCAGCAGTCAGACTAGCGGGGGTTCCAATGGGCAGTTCTTC. Amino acids: CASSQTSGGSNGQFF.

This sequence joins TRBV4-3 and TRBJ2-3, with TRBD2 matching over 9 bases. Per germline, CDR1 LGHNA and CDR2 YSLEER. This CDR3 has 17 amino acids. V lost 3 bases to trimming and J lost 2 bases; unmatched junction nucleotides: 9. The CDR3 is CASSQQPGLAYTDTQYF. CDR3 nucleotides: TGCGCCAGCAGCCAGCAGCCGGGACTAGCCTACACAGATACGCAGTATTTT.

The chain uses TRBV28 and TRBJ1-5; D ambiguous. Germline loops: CDR1 MDHEN, CDR2 SYDVKM. This CDR3 spans 16 amino acids. The V end lost 10 bases, the J end lost 0 bases, and 19 bases lay between the germline ends. The CDR3 region is CATTFMQLDSNQPQHF. The CDR3 DNA reads TGTGCCACCACGTTCATGCAGCTCGATAGCAATCAGCCCCAGCATTTT.

The gene calls are TRBV5-4 and TRBJ1-2, with D possibly matching TRBD1 (6 bases). Trimming shortened V by 4 bases and J by 0 bases, and 16 bases separated the two germline ends. Germline V CDR1 and CDR2: SGHNT, YYREEE (reference sequence). The CDR3 runs 16 residues. The CDR3 DNA sequence: TGTGCCAGCAGCGGACTCGGGACATCGGCTAACTATGGCTACACCTTC. This sequence encodes CASSGLGTSANYGYTF.

This clonotype was observed a single time. V gene TRBV5-1 combines with J gene TRBJ2-7, with 11 positions matching TRBD2. The CDR3 runs 18 residues. From germline, CDR1 is SGHRS and CDR2 YFSETQ. The V and J ends lost 0 bases and 7 bases, in that order; junction bases with no gene match: 15. The DNA of the CDR3 is TGCGCCAGCAGCTTGGCTAGCGGGGGGACCAGCTCCTACAATGAGCAGTACTTC. Translating it yields CASSLASGGTSSYNEQYF. Variable domain in full (rest from reference TRBV5-1 and TRBJ2-7): KAGVTQTPRYLIKTRGQQVTLSCSPISGHRSVSWYQQTPGQGLQFLFEYFSETQRNKGNFPGRFSGRQFSNSRSEMNVSTLELGDSALYLCASSLASGGTSSYNEQYFGPGTRLTVT.

Many counts were recorded for this clonotype. The chain is built from TRBV5-6 and TRBJ1-2; tentatively, D is TRBD1 (5 bases). With 4 bases removed from V and 2 bases from J, the gap between germline ends came to 9 bases. CDR3 size: 13 residues. Looked up from germline, CDR1 is SGHDT and CDR2 is YYEEEE. The CDR3 nucleotides read TGTGCCAGCAGCCCGACAGTGAACTATGGCTACACCTTC. Translating gives CASSPTVNYGYTF.